Detailed here is one T cell receptor beta chain. Its binding antigen is unknown. The input lacks base qualities; no much larger clone sits a single base away. RNA was extracted with the RNeasy kit and about 0.5 to 1 ug was reverse transcribed using random hexamers. TCR beta CDR3 regions were amplified with the immunoSEQ multiplex PCR assay covering 54 Vbeta and 13 Jbeta segments. PCR amplification bias was corrected by using a synthetic template baseline for primer optimization and computational correction. From the authors' description of their analysis: Only productive sequences were kept, with reads annotated to V, D and J genes according to IMGT and analyzed in immunoSEQ Analyzer. Clonality was computed as one minus Shannon entropy normalized by log2 of the number of productive unique sequences. For each patient and control, public and private clones were evaluated within the 100 most prevalent clones. Clones were defined as Susac-specific when absent from the healthy and MS cohorts, from fewer than 1,300 published viral clones and from other ImmuneACCESS disease sequences. TCRdb reprocessed the public reads (quality trimming at Q25 with fastp, clone calling with MiXCR) and kept in-frame beta chains. CDR3 protein sequences are deduplicated, and each keeps its most common genes and DNA. The V and J calls, along with clone size, are taken from TCRdb and not from the paper's own processing. In all, the sample holds roughly 200,000 distinct CDR3 sequences, and 94% of those were seen once. The ten biggest clones cover 0.095% to 0.13% of the sample.

These data belong to a study of CD8 T cells in Susac syndrome (dated by TCRdb to about 2019). Background for the entire study: Of the Susac syndrome patients who were sequenced, under ten were in clinical remission while six had clinically active disease. At blood withdrawal, Susac syndrome patients were therapy-naive, treated with corticosteroids (with IVIg additionally given to some), or treated with IVIg alone. Repertoire sequencing was used to test whether CD8+ T cell activation and differentiation in Susac syndrome was antigen driven. Overall study outcomes, separate from this receptor: In patients with Susac syndrome, the CD4+ T cell repertoire showed no detectable clonal expansion. The TCR sequencing and HLA analysis was acknowledged to have included a relatively small number of individuals.

High-throughput TCR beta sequencing profiled peripheral blood CD8+ and CD4+ T cells from healthy donors, Susac syndrome patients and multiple sclerosis patients. The Susac syndrome patients fulfilled recently defined diagnostic criteria for definite or probable disease. Bulk CD8+ and CD4+ T cells were purified magnetically by negative isolation, whereas CD8+ TEMRA cells were enriched by FACS. Blood was drawn into EDTA tubes, processed within 24 hours, and PBMCs were isolated by density gradient centrifugation. PBMCs intended for TCR sequencing were frozen in liquid nitrogen and were later thawed in a 37 degrees C water bath. The sorted or isolated CD4+, CD8+ and CD8+ TEMRA cells had a purity of 90% or higher. This TCR was sampled from a human donor with Susac syndrome. Specimen: CD4+ T cells from PBMCs.

The CDR3 amino acid sequence is: CASSFDYSNTGELFF. Read as DNA, the sequence is TGTGCCAGCAGCTTCGACTACTCGAACACCGGGGAGCTGTTTTTT. The rearrangement joined TRBV7-9 to TRBJ2-2; possibly the D gene is TRBD2, per 5 matching bases. CDR1 and CDR2 are read off the germline V gene (reference sequence) as SEHNR and FQNEAQ. Reading from cysteine to phenylalanine, the CDR3 counts 15 amino acids. Just the 45-base CDR3 DNA is kept, in frame starting at base 1. The germline ends are 8 bases apart after V is trimmed by 3 bases and J by 0 bases.